These 25 T cell receptor beta chains were all obtained from the same sample, sequenced in a study of cytomegalovirus exposure and HLA in healthy donors. PCR used 60 Vbeta primers and 13 Jbeta primers. Data came from immunoSEQ multiplex PCR; TCRdb stores just in-frame clones and leaves some out. The data show 98,000 or so clones, about a tenth seen once. The sequencing sample was made of PBMCs. Receptors were obtained from a man aged 40-55 years in good health and CMV-seropositive.

This clone was counted a few times. The chain joins TRBV14 to TRBJ1-2, with TRBD1 matching 7 bases. The germline V gene has CDR1 SGHDN and CDR2 FVKESK. The CDR3 has 14 residues. V gave up 5 bases and J gave up 6 bases; unmatched junction bases: 9. DNA for the CDR3: TGTGCCAGCAGCGACCTAGGGGGCAGGGATGGCTACACCTTC. Amino acids: CASSDLGGRDGYTF. The full variable domain, with the rest looked up from reference TRBV14 and TRBJ1-2, is EAGVTQFPSHSVIEKGQTVTLRCDPISGHDNLYWYRRVMGKEIKFLLHFVKESKQDESGMPNNRFLAERTGGTYSTLKVQPAELEDSGVYFCASSDLGGRDGYTFGSGTRLTVV.

This clone was seen only a few times. This chain links TRBV9 with TRBJ2-4; TRBD1 might be the D (6 bases). Germline V gives CDR1 SGDLS, CDR2 YYNGEE. Trimming cost V 0 bases and J 6 bases, with 10 bases left between them. The CDR3 consists of 14 residues. CDR3 nucleotide sequence: TGTGCCAGCAGCGTAGACAGGGCGGGAAACATTCAGTACTTC. Translated, it gives CASSVDRAGNIQYF.

The rearrangement links TRBV9 to TRBJ1-5, with 7 bases matching TRBD1. The length of the CDR3 is 14 residues. J gave up 3 bases and V 3 bases, and 3 bases lay outside the gene matches. Per germline, CDR1 SGDLS and CDR2 YYNGEE. CDR3 residues: CASSEGQHNQPQHF. The CDR3 region has the DNA TGTGCCAGCAGCGAGGGACAGCACAATCAGCCCCAGCATTTT.

This clone has only a few counts. J is TRBJ2-1 and V is TRBV2; TRBD2 matches at 7 bases. Per germline, CDR1 SNHLY and CDR2 FYNNEI. V shed 7 bases, J shed 3 bases, and the junction held 3 bases outside the gene matches. CDR3 size: 13 residues. Written as DNA, the CDR3 is TGTGCCAGCAACAGCGGGAACTACAATGAGCAGTTCTTC. Protein sequence: CASNSGNYNEQFF.

This chain connects TRBV15 to TRBJ1-1; D not certain. The CDR3 has 14 amino acids. In germline, CDR1 is LNHNV, CDR2 YYDKDF (reference sequence). V lost 4 bases, J lost 4 bases, and 13 bases lay in between. CDR3 region: CATSTRSSPTEAFF. In DNA, the CDR3 is TGTGCCACCAGCACGCGATCGTCCCCCACTGAAGCTTTCTTT. The variable domain in full, completed from reference TRBV15 and TRBJ1-1, reads DAMVIQNPRYQVTQFGKPVTLSCSQTLNHNVMYWYQQKSSQAPKLLFHYYDKDFNNEADTPDNFQSRRPNTSFCFLDIRSPGLGDTAMYLCATSTRSSPTEAFFGQGTRLTVV.

This clone showed up just a few times. The rearrangement links TRBV19 to TRBJ2-3; 7 nucleotides match TRBD2. Germline trimming cut 8 bases from V and 0 bases from J; bases unmatched to any gene: 8. Germline V gene lookup returns CDR1 LNHDA and CDR2 SQIVND (reference sequence). This CDR3 region has 15 residues. CDR3 sequence: CASAPSGLSTDTQYF. CDR3 sequence (DNA): TGTGCCAGTGCACCTAGCGGTTTGAGCACAGATACGCAGTATTTT.

The rearrangement uses TRBV5-8 and TRBJ2-1, with 16 bases fitting TRBD2. CDR1 is SGHTS, CDR2 YDEGEE, per germline. The junction had 11 bases not matched to a gene; V was cut back by 3 bases and J by 5 bases. This CDR3 has 19 residues. The CDR3 sequence is CASSSPSGLAGGPHNEQFF. In nucleotides, the CDR3 is TGTGCCAGCAGCTCTCCCTCGGGACTAGCGGGAGGGCCCCACAATGAGCAGTTCTTC. Supplemented by reference TRBV5-8 and TRBJ2-1, the full variable domain reads EAGVTQSPTHLIKTRGQQATLRCSPISGHTSVYWYQQALGLGLQFLLWYDEGEERNRGNFPPRFSGRQFPNYSSELNVNALELEDSALYLCASSSPSGLAGGPHNEQFFGPGTRLTVL.

The chain couples TRBV4-1 to TRBJ1-2, with 10 bases that match TRBD1. J gave up 7 bases and V 0 bases, and 8 bases lay outside the gene matches. The length of the CDR3 is 16 residues. The germline gives CDR1 MGHRA, CDR2 YSYEKL. As DNA, the CDR3 is TGCGCCAGCAGCCAAGATATGGACAGGGGGATTAGTGGCTACACCTTC. Amino acids: CASSQDMDRGISGYTF.

Turning to this clone: At one end the junction does not follow the germline gene, possibly because of a read error. The rearrangement joins TRBV7-7 to TRBJ2-2, with D perhaps TRBD1 (5 bases). The CDR3 covers 14 residues. Germline CDR1 and CDR2: SSHAT and FNYEAQ (reference sequence). In nucleotides, the CDR3 is TGTGCTAGCAGCGCTACAGGTGCCACCGGGGAGCTGTTTTTT. Translation: CASSATGATGELFF.

This clone was found a few times. The V call is TRBV5-1, the J call TRBJ1-5; the D gene is possibly TRBD1 (5 bases). Trimming shortened V by 0 bases and J by 5 bases, and 12 bases separated the two germline ends. Per germline, CDR1 SGHRS and CDR2 YFSETQ. The CDR3 is 15 residues long. CDR3 residues: CASSLAGWGDQPQHF. DNA for the CDR3: TGCGCCAGCAGCTTGGCCGGTTGGGGGGATCAGCCCCAGCATTTT.

The chain has TRBV6-6 and TRBJ2-7, with TRBD1 matching over 9 bases. The V gene's germline CDR1 is MNHNY and CDR2 SVGAGI (reference sequence). The CDR3 extends over 15 amino acids. The junction had 11 bases not matched to a gene; V was cut back by 8 bases and J by 3 bases. CDR3 protein: CASRKPGQGFYEQYF. In nucleotides, the CDR3 is TGTGCCAGCCGGAAACCGGGACAGGGTTTCTACGAGCAGTACTTC.

Only a few counts were recorded for this clone. The rearrangement uses TRBV5-4 and TRBJ1-2; D remains ambiguous. The CDR3 totals 15 residues. The germline gives CDR1 SGHNT, CDR2 YYREEE (reference sequence). V was clipped by 4 bases and J by 7 bases, with 20 bases between them. For the CDR3, the DNA is TGTGCCAGCAGCCGGGTGGGTTTCAGTCACCTTGGCTACACCTTC. This gives the protein CASSRVGFSHLGYTF.

This clone occurred a few times. The chain uses TRBV28 and TRBJ2-7; a weak D match, TRBD2 (6 bases). V lost 3 bases to trimming and J lost 7 bases, with 13 bases between them. Germline CDR1 is MDHEN and CDR2 is SYDVKM. The CDR3 length is 13 residues. CDR3 in DNA: TGTGCCAGCAGTTTCGCGGGGCTGGAGGAGCAGTACTTC. Translation gives CASSFAGLEEQYF.

The chain employs TRBV6-4 and TRBJ1-1, with no clear D. The V end lost 6 bases, the J end lost 4 bases, and 12 bases lay between the germline ends. This CDR3 has 13 amino acids. Germline V gives CDR1 MRHNA, CDR2 SNTAGT. CDR3 nucleotide sequence: TGTGCCAGCAGCCCCGGACTACCCACTGAAGCTTTCTTT. Translated: CASSPGLPTEAFF.

The chain joins TRBV5-1 to TRBJ2-5, with 8 bases aligning to TRBD2. From germline, CDR1 is SGHRS and CDR2 YFSETQ. CDR3 size: 15 residues. V gave up 4 bases and J gave up 5 bases; unmatched junction bases: 10. CDR3 residues: CASSLTGTRGETQYF. CDR3 bases: TGCGCCAGCAGCCTCACCGGGACTAGGGGCGAGACCCAGTACTTC.

This clone was observed a few times. The rearrangement joins TRBV4-2 to TRBJ1-5; TRBD1 might be the D (5 bases). Between the trimmed V and J ends, which lost 1 base and 0 bases, there was a span of 7 bases. There are 15 residues in the CDR3. The germline V gene encodes CDR1 LGHNA and CDR2 YNFKEQ. The CDR3: CASSQGTFSNQPQHF. Written as DNA, the CDR3 is TGTGCCAGCAGCCAAGGGACATTTAGCAATCAGCCCCAGCATTTT.

This clone came up many times. The rearrangement uses TRBV4-2 and TRBJ2-1, with 8 nucleotides matching TRBD2. The CDR3 runs 21 residues. Looked up from germline, CDR1 is LGHNA and CDR2 is YNFKEQ. With V trimmed by 4 bases and J by 1 base, 21 bases remained unmatched. The CDR3 sequence is CASSRAQTGSGTTPSYNEQFF. CDR3 DNA: TGTGCCAGCAGCCGAGCACAGACCGGTAGCGGGACCACACCTTCCTACAATGAGCAGTTCTTC.

The chain recombines TRBV10-3 with TRBJ1-3, with TRBD1 identical over 9 bases. The CDR3 consists of 15 residues. Germline CDR1 reads ENHRY; CDR2 reads SYGVKD. V shed 7 bases and J 4 bases; nucleotides not matched to a gene: 8. This CDR3 is CAINIQGASGNTIYF. In DNA, the CDR3 is TGTGCCATCAACATACAGGGGGCATCGGGAAACACCATATATTTT.

This clone was counted ten times or more. J is TRBJ2-1 and V is TRBV29-1, with 15 positions matching TRBD2. CDR1 is SQVTM and CDR2 is ANQGSEA in the germline V gene. There are 17 residues in the CDR3. V lost 7 bases and J lost 0; bases outside the gene matches: 7. CDR3 nucleotides: TGCAGCGGAGGACTAGCGGGAGGGGGAAGCTCCTACAATGAGCAGTTCTTC. Protein product: CSGGLAGGGSSYNEQFF.

The chain links TRBV5-3 to TRBJ2-5, with 14 nucleotides matching TRBD2. TRBV5-3 is sorted into the ORF group, with uncertain function. V lost 1 base and J lost 8; bases outside the gene matches: 7. The CDR3 length is 16 residues. CDR3 sequence: CARSLINGTSGRTQYF. In nucleotides, the CDR3 is TGTGCCAGAAGCTTGATTAACGGGACTAGCGGGAGAACCCAGTACTTC.

This clone has more than one count but fewer than ten. The V call is TRBV7-9, the J call TRBJ2-7; D is possibly TRBD2 (6 bases). CDR3 size: 14 residues. Trimming pared 3 bases from V and 4 bases from J, leaving 13 bases between. Germline V CDR1 and CDR2: SEHNR, FQNEAQ (reference sequence). CDR3 coding DNA: TGTGCCAGCAGCTTTATGGAGGGCCCGTACGAGCAGTACTTC. Translation: CASSFMEGPYEQYF.

The rearrangement joins TRBV28 to TRBJ1-2; perhaps TRBD1 as D (5 bases). The V gene lost 9 bases and the J gene lost 6 bases, with 11 bases spanning the gap. The CDR3 loop spans 11 amino acids. Germline CDR1 MDHEN, CDR2 SYDVKM. Written as DNA, the CDR3 is TGTGCCAGAAGACGGGGGGATGGCTACACCTTC. Translating gives CARRRGDGYTF.

The chain has TRBV6-1 and TRBJ1-1; tentatively, D is TRBD1 (5 bases). V was clipped by 2 bases and J by 3 bases, with 13 bases between them. Germline assignment: CDR1 MNHNS and CDR2 SASEGT. The CDR3 has 15 residues. The CDR3 is CASSELGPGDTEAFF. CDR3 coding DNA: TGTGCCAGCAGTGAACTTGGCCCGGGGGACACTGAAGCTTTCTTT.

The J gene is TRBJ2-5, the V gene TRBV7-9; 7 bases are shared with TRBD2. CDR3 length: 15 residues. Trimming at V came to 0 bases and at J to 5 bases, leaving 6 bases not matched to a gene. Germline assignment: CDR1 SEHNR and CDR2 FQNEAQ (reference sequence). This chain's CDR3 is CASSLASGAGETQYF. DNA for the CDR3: TGTGCCAGCAGCTTAGCATCAGGAGCGGGGGAGACCCAGTACTTC.

This clone occurred a few times. V gene TRBV10-3 combines with J gene TRBJ2-7, with D tentatively TRBD1 (5 bases). The germline gives CDR1 ENHRY, CDR2 SYGVKD. The CDR3 length is 12 residues. Trimming removed 11 bases at V and 5 bases at J, with 16 bases between. DNA of the CDR3: TGTGCCGTAGGGGCGGAGATAGACGAGCAGTACTTC. This translates into CAVGAEIDEQYF.